This T cell receptor (beta chain) stems from a study of identical twins. Study results and caveats: Cross-sectional statistics underpinned the conclusions; the same donors were not followed. Analyses based on zero insertions could be partly confounded by invariant MAIT and iNKT cells.

This CDR3 is 15 amino acids long. In germline, CDR1 is MDHEN, CDR2 SYDVKM. J lost 2 bases, V lost 6 bases, and 7 bases had no gene match. This clonotype turned up a few times. Its cognate antigen is unknown. Template switching introduced a universal primer site, and the cDNA bore unique molecular identifiers. MiXCR, applied by TCRdb to the 5' RACE reads, yields one record per CDR3 protein. The sample consists of hundreds of thousands of distinct CDR3 sequences, around 12% of them appearing once. Separately, the same data were catalogued under a study of yellow fever vaccine responses in identical twins.

The chain links TRBV28 to TRBJ2-1, with 7 nucleotides matching TRBD1. The sequence derives from a woman aged 18-29 years in good health. The sequenced material came from PBMCs. The CDR3 reads CASRETGIAYNEQFF. In DNA, the CDR3 is TGTGCCAGCAGAGAGACAGGGATAGCCTACAATGAGCAGTTCTTC.